Below, 30 T cell receptor beta chains from the same sample are listed, as sequenced in a study of OX40 agonist ivuxolimab in advanced cancers. Method: immunoSEQ multiplex PCR; TCRdb's copy keeps in-frame clones and lacks some. The sample yields approximately 43,000 clones, more than 80% seen once. The sequencing here drew on CD4+ or CD8+ T cells sorted from blood, taken in a trial of the OX40 agonist ivuxolimab. The receptors shown here come from an adult with an advanced solid tumor such as melanoma, head and neck, liver or kidney cancer.

In this sample, this clone turned up once. V and J are TRBV5-1 and TRBJ2-1, with D possibly called TRBD1 or TRBD2 (6 bases each). The CDR3 is 13 residues long. CDR1 is SGHRS and CDR2 is YFSETQ in the germline V gene. V was pared by 4 bases and J by 6 bases, with 11 bases between. DNA of the CDR3: TGCGCCAGCAGCCCCGGGGGCGTCAATGAGCAGTTCTTC. Amino acids: CASSPGGVNEQFF.

The chain carries TRBV7-9 and TRBJ2-1, with D possibly TRBD1 on 5 matching bases. Trimming stripped 5 bases from V and 10 bases from J, with 12 bases between. The CDR3 has 12 amino acids. Germline CDR1 and CDR2: SEHNR and FQNEAQ (reference sequence). CDR3 loop: CASSPRVTEQFF. The CDR3 DNA follows: TGTGCCAGCAGCCCCAGGGTGACGGAGCAGTTCTTC.

This clone was picked up one time. V and J are TRBV6-1 and TRBJ1-5, with D maybe TRBD1 (6 bases). The CDR3 has 14 amino acids. Trimming took off 6 bases at V and 5 bases at J, with 14 bases between the two ends. CDR1 MNHNS and CDR2 SASEGT come from the germline V gene. CDR3 in DNA: TGTGCCAGCAGCGAACAGGGATGGGATCAGCCCCAGCATTTT. Amino acids: CASSEQGWDQPQHF.

The rearrangement joins TRBV9 to TRBJ1-2; 11 positions agree with TRBD1. The length of the CDR3 is 18 residues. J lost 4 bases, V lost 3 bases, and 14 bases had no gene match. Germline CDR1 reads SGDLS; CDR2 reads YYNGEE. CDR3 residues: CASSGNPGQGGFGYGYTF. CDR3 sequence (DNA): TGTGCCAGCAGCGGCAATCCGGGACAGGGGGGATTTGGCTATGGCTACACCTTC.

The chain has TRBV30 and TRBJ1-3; D unresolved. The CDR3 has 10 residues. Germline loops: CDR1 GTSNPN, CDR2 SVGIG (reference sequence). Trimming removed 3 bases at V and 9 bases at J, with 6 bases between. The CDR3 protein is CAWSPGTIYF. CDR3 in DNA: TGTGCCTGGAGCCCGGGCACCATATATTTT. Filled out from reference TRBV30 and TRBJ1-3, the complete variable domain reads SQTIHQWPATLVQPVGSPLSLECTVEGTSNPNLYWYRQAAGRGLQLLFYSVGIGQISSEVPQNLSASRPQDRQFILSSKKLLLSDSGFYLCAWSPGTIYFGEGSWLTVV.

The DNA of the CDR3 is TGTGCCAGCAGCACGCACCGGGCCGACCTTTCTGGGGCCAACGTCCTGACTTTC. This sequence encodes CASSTHRADLSGANVLTF. This sequence joins TRBV11-3 and TRBJ2-6; no clear D gene. The V end was cut by 5 bases, the J end by 1 base, with 18 bases between. This CDR3 is built from 18 residues. Per germline, CDR1 SGHNT and CDR2 YENEEA. Filled out from reference TRBV11-3 and TRBJ2-6, the complete variable domain reads EAGVVQSPRYKIIEKKQPVAFWCNPISGHNTLYWYLQNLGQGPELLIRYENEEAVDDSQLPKDRFSAERLKGVDSTLKIQPAELGDSAVYLCASSTHRADLSGANVLTFGAGSRLTVL.

The genes are TRBV5-5 and TRBJ2-7; D gene uncertain. The CDR3 extends over 12 amino acids. V was clipped by 0 bases and J by 6 bases, with 7 bases between them. Germline CDR1 SGHKS, CDR2 YYEKEE (reference sequence). CDR3 in amino acids: CASSLEGFEQYF. In DNA, the CDR3 is TGTGCCAGCAGCTTGGAAGGGTTCGAGCAGTACTTC.

The chain recombines TRBV10-3 with TRBJ1-2; D may be TRBD1 (6 bases). Germline V CDR1 and CDR2: ENHRY, SYGVKD. V dropped 4 bases and J dropped 4 bases, with 25 bases sitting between them. The CDR3 sequence is 18 residues long. CDR3 in DNA: TGTGCCATCAGTGGGTCTAGGCAGGGGCGCCAGGTTGGCTATGGCTACACCTTC. Translating gives CAISGSRQGRQVGYGYTF.

This chain joins TRBV19 and TRBJ2-3; 9 bases are a match to TRBD1. V dropped 5 bases and J dropped 2; count of bases not matched to a gene: 8. From germline, CDR1 is LNHDA and CDR2 SQIVND (reference sequence). CDR3 length: 16 residues. The CDR3 DNA reads TGTGCCAGTAGTTCTCCGGGACAGGGTATCACAGATACGCAGTATTTT. It specifies CASSSPGQGITDTQYF.

J is TRBJ2-7 and V is TRBV5-1, with TRBD2 as a possible D gene (7 bases). CDR1 is SGHRS, CDR2 YFSETQ, per germline. Trimming left V 5 bases short and J 3 bases short, with 15 bases between. The CDR3 totals 14 residues. CDR3 DNA sequence: TGCGCCAGCAGTCCCGGGGGGACAATCTACGAGCAGTACTTC. Protein: CASSPGGTIYEQYF. The complete variable domain, with remaining parts taken from reference TRBV5-1 and TRBJ2-7, reads KAGVTQTPRYLIKTRGQQVTLSCSPISGHRSVSWYQQTPGQGLQFLFEYFSETQRNKGNFPGRFSGRQFSNSRSEMNVSTLELGDSALYLCASSPGGTIYEQYFGPGTRLTVT.

The chain joins TRBV6-5 to TRBJ1-1; D unresolved. Deletions cut 2 bases from V and 3 bases from J, with 7 bases between. Germline values: CDR1 MNHEY, CDR2 SVGAGI. There are 13 residues in the CDR3. The DNA of the CDR3 is TGTGCCAGCAGTTACATGGGCGACACTGAAGCTTTCTTT. Translating it yields CASSYMGDTEAFF.

V usage is TRBV5-4 and J usage is TRBJ1-6, with 7 bases lining up with TRBD1. After removal of 3 bases from V and 0 bases from J, the junction contained 3 bases not matched to a gene. The germline CDR1 and CDR2 sequences are SGHNT and YYREEE (reference sequence). The CDR3 is made up of 16 amino acids. The CDR3 protein is CASSYDRVSYNSPLHF. DNA for the CDR3: TGTGCCAGCAGCTATGACAGGGTCTCCTATAATTCACCCCTCCACTTT.

CDR3 DNA sequence: TGCGCCAGCAGCCAACGGACTAGCGGGGGGGCAACAGATACGCAGTATTTT. It codes for CASSQRTSGGATDTQYF. The chain combines TRBV4-1 with TRBJ2-3, with 15 bases aligning to TRBD2. The CDR3 consists of 17 residues. Trimming took 2 bases from V and 3 from J; bases not matched to a gene: 3. CDR1 MGHRA and CDR2 YSYEKL come from the germline V gene.

This chain joins TRBV11-2 and TRBJ1-6, with D perhaps matching TRBD1 (6 bases). CDR1 and CDR2 from the germline V gene are SGHAT and FQNNGV. V was shortened by 5 bases and J by 5 bases, with 10 bases between the two germline ends. This CDR3 comprises 14 residues. CDR3 DNA sequence: TGTGCCAGCAGCCAAGACAGGAATAATTCACCCCTCCACTTT. Its translation is CASSQDRNNSPLHF.

This chain joins TRBV25-1 and TRBJ1-2; possibly TRBD1 for D (5 bases). The CDR3 contains 14 residues. Germline V gene lookup returns CDR1 MGHDK and CDR2 SYGVNS. V dropped 2 bases and J dropped 7 bases, with 14 bases sitting between them. CDR3 bases: TGTGCCAGCAGTGAAGCTGGGGGGGACTTTGGCTACACCTTC. Translation gives CASSEAGGDFGYTF.

V usage is TRBV7-6 and J usage is TRBJ1-4; no firm D call. Per germline, CDR1 SGHVS and CDR2 FNYEAQ. The CDR3 is 14 residues long. Trimming left V 1 base short and J 3 bases short, with 6 bases between. The CDR3 reads CASSLEGSNEKLFF. The CDR3 DNA reads as TGTGCCAGCAGCTTAGAAGGGTCTAATGAAAAACTGTTTTTT.

This clone occurred once. The rearrangement links TRBV10-2 to TRBJ2-4; the D gene is possibly TRBD1 (5 bases). This CDR3 comprises 13 residues. V lost 5 bases and J lost 11, with 16 bases in between. The germline gives CDR1 WSHSY, CDR2 SAAADI. The CDR3 nucleotides are TGCGCCAGCAGTCCTGGACATAGTAACGTTCAGTACTTC. It is translated as CASSPGHSNVQYF.

The CDR3 coding sequence is TGTGCCAGCAGCTCAACAGGGACTGGGGCCAACGTCCTGACTTTC. Residues: CASSSTGTGANVLTF. The chain carries TRBV7-2 and TRBJ2-6; TRBD1 is a possible D gene (6 bases). From germline, CDR1 is SGHTA and CDR2 FQGNSA. The CDR3 contains 15 residues. The V end lost 4 bases, the J end lost 2 bases, and 9 bases lay between the germline ends.

This clone appeared a single time. The chain carries TRBV6-5 and TRBJ2-5, with a tentative D call TRBD1 (5 bases). The CDR3 contains 15 residues. Trimming cost V 0 bases and J 2 bases, with 10 bases left between them. Looked up from germline, CDR1 is MNHEY and CDR2 is SVGAGI. The CDR3 is CASSYSRGLQETQYF. In nucleotides, the CDR3 is TGTGCCAGCAGTTACTCTAGGGGATTACAAGAGACCCAGTACTTC.

V and J are TRBV7-2 and TRBJ1-3, with a weak D call TRBD1 (5 bases). The CDR3 has 16 residues. The ends were cut back, 5 bases at V and 1 base at J, with 15 bases in the middle. Germline V CDR1 and CDR2: SGHTA, FQGNSA. Here the CDR3 reads CASSPQVTASGNTIYF. CDR3 nucleotides: TGTGCCAGCAGCCCCCAGGTGACAGCTTCTGGAAACACCATATATTTT.

This chain links TRBV19 with TRBJ2-2, with 11 bases fitting TRBD2. J lost 4 bases, V lost 4 bases, and 2 bases had no gene match. The length of the CDR3 is 15 residues. Germline CDR1 is LNHDA and CDR2 is SQIVND (reference sequence). The CDR3 protein is CASSSLAGGTGELFF. In nucleotides, the CDR3 is TGTGCCAGTAGTAGCCTAGCGGGGGGCACCGGGGAGCTGTTTTTT.

The chain couples TRBV7-9 to TRBJ1-6; D is unclear. The length of the CDR3 is 15 residues. Germline CDR1 reads SEHNR; CDR2 reads FQNEAQ (reference sequence). Trimming pared 7 bases from V and 7 bases from J, leaving 17 bases between. CDR3 region: CASTLGGWENSPLHF. The CDR3 DNA reads TGTGCCAGCACCCTAGGTGGATGGGAAAATTCACCCCTCCACTTT.

The chain uses TRBV5-1 and TRBJ1-2; the D is unclear. The CDR3 has 13 amino acids. The V and J ends lost 2 bases and 0 bases respectively, with 5 bases between them. CDR1 is SGHRS and CDR2 is YFSETQ in the germline V gene. The CDR3 is CASSLPPNYGYTF. CDR3 nucleotide sequence: TGCGCCAGCAGCTTACCTCCTAACTATGGCTACACCTTC.

V gene TRBV10-1 combines with J gene TRBJ1-1; D is undetermined. V was cut by 6 bases and J by 10 bases, with 21 bases left in between. This CDR3 region has 14 residues. CDR1 and CDR2 (germline): WNHNN, SYGVQD (reference sequence). CDR3 in DNA: TGCGCCAGCAGCCCAGCCGGCATCACCGCTGCAGCTTTCTTT. Its translation is CASSPAGITAAAFF.

The chain carries TRBV6-5 and TRBJ2-7; 7 bases line up with TRBD1. Trimming cost V 4 bases and J 2 bases; bases outside gene matches: 5. CDR1 and CDR2 (germline): MNHEY, SVGAGI. The CDR3 is 14 residues long. For the CDR3, the DNA is TGTGCCAGCAGTTCGCCAGGGGGTCCCTACGAGCAGTACTTC. Residues: CASSSPGGPYEQYF.

This clone was seen a few times. The chain carries TRBV11-3 and TRBJ2-4; D possibly corresponds to TRBD1 (6 bases). CDR3 length equals 12 residues. V lost 1 base to trimming and J lost 8 bases, with 6 bases between them. CDR1 is SGHNT, CDR2 YENEEA, per germline. The CDR3 DNA is TGTGCCAGCAGCTTAGGGACAGACATTCAGTACTTC. Protein product: CASSLGTDIQYF.

The chain links TRBV4-3 to TRBJ1-3, with D tentatively TRBD1 (5 bases). The germline gives CDR1 LGHNA, CDR2 YSLEER. The CDR3 has 16 amino acids. V was pared by 1 base and J by 0 bases, with 10 bases between. The CDR3 coding sequence is TGCGCCAGCAGCCAAGCGGCAGGGCGCTCTGGAAACACCATATATTTT. Protein: CASSQAAGRSGNTIYF.

This clone was seen once. At the DNA level, this CDR3 is encoded by other sequences in the same sample as well. The chain joins TRBV9 to TRBJ1-3; D is unclear. With 0 bases removed from V and 2 bases from J, the gap between germline ends came to 12 bases. The CDR3 covers 16 residues. Germline V gene lookup returns CDR1 SGDLS and CDR2 YYNGEE. CDR3 sequence (DNA): TGTGCCAGCAGCGTAGATCACCCCTTGGCTGGAAACACCATATATTTT. Encoded protein: CASSVDHPLAGNTIYF.

The chain has TRBV4-3 and TRBJ2-2; TRBD2 matches at 8 bases. Trimming at V came to 1 base and at J to 3 bases, leaving 7 bases not matched to a gene. Germline V lookup: CDR1 LGHNA, CDR2 YSLEER. The CDR3 runs 17 residues. The CDR3 DNA reads TGCGCCAGCAGCCAAGTGTCCGGGGGGGGACACACCGGGGAGCTGTTTTTT. Protein product: CASSQVSGGGHTGELFF.

The chain couples TRBV5-4 to TRBJ2-1; TRBD2 matches at 9 bases. With V trimmed by 0 bases and J by 6 bases, 7 bases remained unmatched. The CDR3 covers 16 residues. Per the germline V gene, CDR1 is SGHNT and CDR2 is YYREEE (reference sequence). The CDR3 region is CASSLGAGGLVNEQFF. For the CDR3, the DNA is TGTGCCAGCAGCTTGGGGGCGGGGGGGCTCGTCAATGAGCAGTTCTTC.